These 9 T cell receptor beta chains originate from one sample sequenced in a study of radiotherapy plus CTLA-4 blockade in lung cancer. Measured with immunoSEQ multiplex PCR; TCRdb has only the in-frame clones, and not every one. The sample records over 14,000 clones, around 87% being singletons. The material sequenced was peripheral blood, taken from a patient treated with radiotherapy plus ipilimumab. The receptors derive from a human donor with non-small cell lung cancer that progressed on radiotherapy plus ipilimumab. Some clones in this sample may be carry-over from other donors' samples.

The genes are TRBV15 and TRBJ1-4; 7 bases map to TRBD1. The CDR3 covers 16 residues. V trimming: 1 base; J trimming: 8 bases; junction bases outside the gene matches: 10. Per germline, CDR1 LNHNV and CDR2 YYDKDF (reference sequence). The CDR3 DNA reads as TGTGCCACCAGCAGAGCCAGGGGACAGACAAGAGAAAAACTGTTTTTT. Translation: CATSRARGQTREKLFF.

The V call is TRBV19, the J call TRBJ2-3; TRBD2 aligns across 10 bases. CDR3 size: 16 residues. J was trimmed by 6 bases and V by 6 bases; bases with no gene match: 12. Looked up from germline, CDR1 is LNHDA and CDR2 is SQIVND (reference sequence). This CDR3 is CASSLEAGGPSDTQYF. The CDR3 nucleotides read TGTGCCAGTAGCTTAGAAGCGGGAGGGCCGTCCGATACGCAGTATTTT.

This chain uses TRBV11-2 with TRBJ1-4; the D is unclear. V gave up 5 bases and J gave up 8 bases, with 15 bases separating them. The germline V gene has CDR1 SGHAT and CDR2 FQNNGV. The CDR3 has 14 residues. CDR3 sequence (DNA): TGTGCCAGCAGCGTGATGGCGGCCGGCGAAAAACTGTTTTTT. Encoded protein: CASSVMAAGEKLFF.

This chain joins TRBV5-4 and TRBJ1-1; TRBD1 matches 8 bases. V trimming: 4 bases; J trimming: 0 bases; junction bases outside the gene matches: 5. The CDR3 contains 15 residues. CDR1 is SGHNT and CDR2 is YYREEE in the germline V gene (reference sequence). CDR3 in DNA: TGTGCCAGCAGCCCCGGCAGGGGGCTGAACACTGAAGCTTTCTTT. Translated: CASSPGRGLNTEAFF. The variable domain in full, completed from reference TRBV5-4 and TRBJ1-1, reads ETGVTQSPTHLIKTRGQQVTLRCSSQSGHNTVSWYQQALGQGPQFIFQYYREEENGRGNFPPRFSGLQFPNYSSELNVNALELDDSALYLCASSPGRGLNTEAFFGQGTRLTVV.

The chain uses TRBV18 and TRBJ1-3, with D hard to call. Trimming left V 6 bases short and J 4 bases short, with 7 bases between. Germline assignment: CDR1 KGHSH and CDR2 LQKENI. This CDR3 comprises 12 residues. CDR3 region: CASSPEGNTIYF. Written as DNA, the CDR3 is TGTGCCAGCTCGCCGGAGGGAAACACCATATATTTT. Drawing the rest from reference TRBV18 and TRBJ1-3, the complete variable domain is NAGVMQNPRHLVRRRGQEARLRCSPMKGHSHVYWYRQLPEEGLKFMVYLQKENIIDESGMPKERFSAEFPKEGPSILRIQQVVRGDSAAYFCASSPEGNTIYFGEGSWLTVV.

The rearrangement links TRBV10-2 to TRBJ1-4, with 9 bases identical to TRBD1. From germline, CDR1 is WSHSY and CDR2 SAAADI. The CDR3 has 15 residues. Trimming removed 7 bases from V and 0 bases from J; junction bases left unmatched: 3. The CDR3 loop is CASTRTGATNEKLFF. DNA of the CDR3: TGCGCCAGCACCAGGACAGGGGCAACTAATGAAAAACTGTTTTTT.

CDR3 protein: CASSSGLAGYEQYF. The CDR3 DNA is TGTGCCAGCAGCTCCGGACTAGCGGGATACGAGCAGTACTTC. The V gene is TRBV6-6, the J gene TRBJ2-7; 12 nucleotides match TRBD2. CDR3 size: 14 residues. Germline V gene data show CDR1 as MNHNY and CDR2 as SVGAGI (reference sequence). V was pared by 6 bases and J by 4 bases, with 4 bases of the junction left unmatched.

The chain recombines TRBV28 with TRBJ1-2; D is undetermined. Trimming took 6 bases from V and 0 from J, leaving 8 bases between them. Germline V CDR1 and CDR2: MDHEN, SYDVKM. This CDR3 has 13 residues. As DNA, the CDR3 is TGTGCCAGCAGCATTCCCCCTAACTATGGCTACACCTTC. Translation: CASSIPPNYGYTF.

This chain connects TRBV6-6 to TRBJ2-1, with D unclear. The CDR3 has 9 residues. Germline V gene data show CDR1 as MNHNY and CDR2 as SVGAGI (reference sequence). V dropped 5 bases and J dropped 10 bases, with 3 bases sitting between them. DNA of the CDR3: TGTGCCAGCAGTGGCGAGCAGTTCTTC. This translates into CASSGEQFF.